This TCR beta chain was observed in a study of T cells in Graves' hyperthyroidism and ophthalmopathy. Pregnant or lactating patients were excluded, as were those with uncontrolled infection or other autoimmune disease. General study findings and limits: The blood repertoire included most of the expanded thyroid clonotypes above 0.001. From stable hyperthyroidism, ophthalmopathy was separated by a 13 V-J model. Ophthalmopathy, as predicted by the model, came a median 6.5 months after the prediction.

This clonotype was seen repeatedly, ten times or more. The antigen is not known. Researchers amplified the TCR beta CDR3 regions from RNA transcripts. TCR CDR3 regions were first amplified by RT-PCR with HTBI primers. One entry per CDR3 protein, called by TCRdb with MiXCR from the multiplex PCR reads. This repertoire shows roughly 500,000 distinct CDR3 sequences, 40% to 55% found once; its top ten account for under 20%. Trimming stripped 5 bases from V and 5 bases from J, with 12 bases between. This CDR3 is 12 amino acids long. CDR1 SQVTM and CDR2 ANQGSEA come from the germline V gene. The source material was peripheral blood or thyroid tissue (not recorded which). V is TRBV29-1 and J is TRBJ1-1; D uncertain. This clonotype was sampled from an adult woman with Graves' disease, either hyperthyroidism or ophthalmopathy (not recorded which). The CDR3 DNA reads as TGCAGCGTTACCAGTCCTGCTACTGAAGCTTTCTTT. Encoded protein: CSVTSPATEAFF.